This T cell receptor (beta chain) is drawn from a study of blood T cell repertoires in COVID-19. Study as a whole: Whether acute or convalescent, the COVID-19 samples came from the United States, Italy and Spain.

In the authors' workflow: Estimates of nucleated cell counts were drawn from the amplification of reference gene primers. The protocol was immunoSEQ multiplex PCR, while the TCRdb copy is restricted to in-frame clones and leaves out a portion. The DNA gave D and trimming, while V, J and clone size come from that table. The table includes approximately 270,000 clones, nearly 90% detected once. This clone was picked up a small number of times. In germline, CDR1 is SNHLY, CDR2 FYNNEI. Trimming took 6 bases from V and 6 from J, leaving 14 bases between them. This CDR3 region has 13 residues. The sequencing input was peripheral blood. The TCR comes from a man younger than 35 with active or convalescent COVID-19. This rearrangement joins TRBV2 to TRBJ1-1; TRBD1 might be the D (5 bases). This CDR3 reads CASSDTAGPEAFF. The DNA for the CDR3 is TGTGCCAGCAGCGATACCGCAGGGCCTGAAGCTTTCTTT.